One TCR beta chain is described in this entry. The antigen remains unidentified. Noted treatment: oral pan-JAK inhibitor, 5-10 mg twice daily. From PBMCs, CD4+ and CD8+ T cells were sorted. The sample comes from a study of CD8+ T cells in alopecia areata. Study-level background: A 6-month off-drug phase came after tofacitinib, which had lasted 6 to 18 months.

Study-level results: The presence of one nonresponder keeps the tie between baseline CD8+ expansion and response uncertain. Compared with normal scalp, lesional scalp had higher clonality and more expanded CD8+ clones.

The authors extracted RNA and reverse transcribed it into cDNA as the sequencing template. Generated by immunoSEQ multiplex PCR, the TCRdb table keeps only in-frame clones and is missing some. The data hold roughly 98,000 clones, with more than 55% observed a single time. With 2 bases removed from V and 4 bases from J, the gap between germline ends came to 14 bases. Germline V CDR1 and CDR2: MNHEY, SVGAGI. The CDR3 runs to 15 residues. V usage is TRBV6-5 and J usage is TRBJ1-2, with D perhaps TRBD1 (5 bases). The TCR was taken from a human donor with alopecia areata. The source was CD8+ T cells sorted from blood, collected at week 4, from a patient treated with tofacitinib. The CDR3 DNA reads TGTGCCAGCAGTTACGACAGTAGTTTCCGCTATGGCTACACCTTC. Protein: CASSYDSSFRYGYTF.